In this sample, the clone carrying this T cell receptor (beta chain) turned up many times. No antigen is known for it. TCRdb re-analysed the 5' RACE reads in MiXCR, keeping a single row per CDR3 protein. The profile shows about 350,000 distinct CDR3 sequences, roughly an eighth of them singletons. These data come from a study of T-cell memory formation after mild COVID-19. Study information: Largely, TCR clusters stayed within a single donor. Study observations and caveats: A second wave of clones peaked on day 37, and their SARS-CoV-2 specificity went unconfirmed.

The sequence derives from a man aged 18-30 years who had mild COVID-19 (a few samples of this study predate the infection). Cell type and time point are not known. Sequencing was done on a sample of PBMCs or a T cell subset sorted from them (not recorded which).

The CDR3 region is CASLSTGENTGELFF. CDR3 bases: TGTGCCAGCCTATCTACAGGGGAGAACACCGGGGAGCTGTTTTTT. V is TRBV6-6 and J is TRBJ2-2, with TRBD1 identical over 7 bases. Germline CDR1 MNHNY, CDR2 SVGAGI (reference sequence). The CDR3 totals 15 residues. The junction had 7 bases not matched to a gene; V was cut back by 8 bases and J by 1 base.